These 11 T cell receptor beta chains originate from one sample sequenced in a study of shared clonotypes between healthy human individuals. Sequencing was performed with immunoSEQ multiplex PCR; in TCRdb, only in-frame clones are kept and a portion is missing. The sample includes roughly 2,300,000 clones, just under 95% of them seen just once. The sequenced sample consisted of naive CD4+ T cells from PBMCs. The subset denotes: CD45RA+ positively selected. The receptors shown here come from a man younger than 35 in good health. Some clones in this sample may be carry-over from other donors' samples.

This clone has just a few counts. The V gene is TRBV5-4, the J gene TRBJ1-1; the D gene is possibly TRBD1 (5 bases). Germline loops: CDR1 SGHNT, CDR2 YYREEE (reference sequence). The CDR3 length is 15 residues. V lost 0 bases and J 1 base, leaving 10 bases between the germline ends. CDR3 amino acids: CASSLVSTANTEAFF. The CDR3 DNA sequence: TGTGCCAGCAGCTTGGTATCGACAGCGAACACTGAAGCTTTCTTT.

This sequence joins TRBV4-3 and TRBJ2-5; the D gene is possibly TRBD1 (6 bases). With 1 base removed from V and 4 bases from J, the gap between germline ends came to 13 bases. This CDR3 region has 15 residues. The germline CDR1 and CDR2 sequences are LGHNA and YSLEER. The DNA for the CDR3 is TGCGCCAGCAGCCAAGTGGAGCACAGGGTAGAGACCCAGTACTTC. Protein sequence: CASSQVEHRVETQYF.

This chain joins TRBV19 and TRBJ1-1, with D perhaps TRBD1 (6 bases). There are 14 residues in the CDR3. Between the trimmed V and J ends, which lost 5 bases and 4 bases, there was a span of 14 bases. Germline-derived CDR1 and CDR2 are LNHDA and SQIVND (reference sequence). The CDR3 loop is CASSSSGVVTEAFF. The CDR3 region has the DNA TGTGCCAGTAGTTCATCAGGGGTAGTCACTGAAGCTTTCTTT. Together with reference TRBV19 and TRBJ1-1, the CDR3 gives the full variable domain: DGGITQSPKYLFRKEGQNVTLSCEQNLNHDAMYWYRQDPGQGLRLIYYSQIVNDFQKGDIAEGYSVSREKKESFPLTVTSAQKNPTAFYLCASSSSGVVTEAFFGQGTRLTVV.

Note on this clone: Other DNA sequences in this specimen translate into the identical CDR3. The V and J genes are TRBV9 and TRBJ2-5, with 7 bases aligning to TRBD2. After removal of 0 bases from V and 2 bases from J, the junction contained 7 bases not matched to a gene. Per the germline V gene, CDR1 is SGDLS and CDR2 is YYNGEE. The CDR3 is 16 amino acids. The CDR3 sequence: CASSVGASGTQETQYF. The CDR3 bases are TGTGCCAGCAGCGTAGGGGCTAGCGGCACACAAGAGACCCAGTACTTC.

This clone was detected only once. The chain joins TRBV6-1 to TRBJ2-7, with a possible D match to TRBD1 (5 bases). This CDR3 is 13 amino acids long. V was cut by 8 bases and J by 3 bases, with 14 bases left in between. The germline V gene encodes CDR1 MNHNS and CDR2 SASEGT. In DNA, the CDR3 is TGTGCCAGCCGCCCCCCTCAGGGCTACGAGCAGTACTTC. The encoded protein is CASRPPQGYEQYF.

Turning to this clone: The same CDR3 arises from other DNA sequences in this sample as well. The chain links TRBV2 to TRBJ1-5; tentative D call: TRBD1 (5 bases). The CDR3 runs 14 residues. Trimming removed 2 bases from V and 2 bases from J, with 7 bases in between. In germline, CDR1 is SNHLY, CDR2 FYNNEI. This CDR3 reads CASSEQGGNQPQHF. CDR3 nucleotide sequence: TGTGCCAGCAGTGAACAGGGAGGCAATCAGCCCCAGCATTTT.

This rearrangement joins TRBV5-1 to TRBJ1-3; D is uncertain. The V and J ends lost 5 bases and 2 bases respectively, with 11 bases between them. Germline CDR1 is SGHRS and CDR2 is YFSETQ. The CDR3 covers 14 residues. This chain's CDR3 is CASSVGTTGNTIYF. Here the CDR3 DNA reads TGCGCCAGCAGTGTGGGCACGACTGGAAACACCATATATTTT.

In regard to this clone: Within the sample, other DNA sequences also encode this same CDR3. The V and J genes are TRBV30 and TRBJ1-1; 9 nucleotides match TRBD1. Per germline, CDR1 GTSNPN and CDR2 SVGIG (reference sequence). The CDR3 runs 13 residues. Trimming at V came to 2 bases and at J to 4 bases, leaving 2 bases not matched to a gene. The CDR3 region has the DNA TGTGCCTGGAGTCAGACAGGGGGCACTGAAGCTTTCTTT. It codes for CAWSQTGGTEAFF.

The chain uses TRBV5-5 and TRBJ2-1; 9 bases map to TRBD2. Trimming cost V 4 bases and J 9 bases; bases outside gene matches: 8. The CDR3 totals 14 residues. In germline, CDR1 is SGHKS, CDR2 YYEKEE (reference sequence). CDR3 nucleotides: TGTGCCAGCAGCATAATAGCGGGAGAGGCTGAGCAGTTCTTC. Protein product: CASSIIAGEAEQFF. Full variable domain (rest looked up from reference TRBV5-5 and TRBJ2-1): DAGVTQSPTHLIKTRGQQVTLRCSPISGHKSVSWYQQVLGQGPQFIFQYYEKEERGRGNFPDRFSARQFPNYSSELNVNALLLGDSALYLCASSIIAGEAEQFFGPGTRLTVL.

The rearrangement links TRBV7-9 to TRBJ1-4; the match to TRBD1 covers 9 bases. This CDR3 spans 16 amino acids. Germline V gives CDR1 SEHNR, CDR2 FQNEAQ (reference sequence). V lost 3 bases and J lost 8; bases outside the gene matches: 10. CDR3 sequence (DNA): TGTGCCAGCAGCTTGGCGTTGGGACAGGGCTGGGAAAAACTGTTTTTT. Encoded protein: CASSLALGQGWEKLFF.

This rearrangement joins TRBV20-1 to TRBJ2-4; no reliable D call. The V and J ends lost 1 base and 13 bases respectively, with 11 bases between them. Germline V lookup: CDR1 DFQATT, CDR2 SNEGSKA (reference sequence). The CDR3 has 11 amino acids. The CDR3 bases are TGCAGTGCTAGAGTGGGATCTACCCAGTACTTC. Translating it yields CSARVGSTQYF.